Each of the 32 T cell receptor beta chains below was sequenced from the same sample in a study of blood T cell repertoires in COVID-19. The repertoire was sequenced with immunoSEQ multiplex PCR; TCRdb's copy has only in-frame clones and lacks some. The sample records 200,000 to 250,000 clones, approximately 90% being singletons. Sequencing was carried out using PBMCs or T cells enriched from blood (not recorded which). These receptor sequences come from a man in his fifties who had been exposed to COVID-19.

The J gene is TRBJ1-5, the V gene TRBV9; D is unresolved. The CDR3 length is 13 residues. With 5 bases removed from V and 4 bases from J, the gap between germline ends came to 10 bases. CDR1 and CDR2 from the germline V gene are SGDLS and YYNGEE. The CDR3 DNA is TGTGCCAGCAGTTCCACTTTGAATCAGCCCCAGCATTTT. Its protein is CASSSTLNQPQHF. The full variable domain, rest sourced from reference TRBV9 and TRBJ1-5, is DSGVTQTPKHLITATGQRVTLRCSPRSGDLSVYWYQQSLDQGLQFLIQYYNGEERAKGNILERFSAQQFPDLHSELNLSSLELGDSALYFCASSSTLNQPQHFGDGTRLSIL.

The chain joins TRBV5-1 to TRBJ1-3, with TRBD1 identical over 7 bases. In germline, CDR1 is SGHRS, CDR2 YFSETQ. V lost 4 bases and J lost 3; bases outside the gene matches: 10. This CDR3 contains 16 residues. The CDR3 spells CASSPGTDSGGNTIYF. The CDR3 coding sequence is TGCGCCAGCAGCCCTGGGACAGACTCCGGTGGAAACACCATATATTTT. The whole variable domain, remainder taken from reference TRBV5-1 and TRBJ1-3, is KAGVTQTPRYLIKTRGQQVTLSCSPISGHRSVSWYQQTPGQGLQFLFEYFSETQRNKGNFPGRFSGRQFSNSRSEMNVSTLELGDSALYLCASSPGTDSGGNTIYFGEGSWLTVV.

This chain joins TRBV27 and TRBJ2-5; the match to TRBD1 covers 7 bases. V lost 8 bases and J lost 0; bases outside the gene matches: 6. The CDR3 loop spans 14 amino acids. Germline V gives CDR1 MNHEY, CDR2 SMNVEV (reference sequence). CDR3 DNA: TGTGCCAGCCGAGGGGACAGCCACCAAGAGACCCAGTACTTC. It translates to CASRGDSHQETQYF.

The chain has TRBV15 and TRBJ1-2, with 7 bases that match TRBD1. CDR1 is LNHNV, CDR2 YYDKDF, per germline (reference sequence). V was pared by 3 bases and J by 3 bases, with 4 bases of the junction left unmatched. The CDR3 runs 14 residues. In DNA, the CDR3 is TGTGCCACCAGCAGGGACAGGCAATACTATGGCTACACCTTC. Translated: CATSRDRQYYGYTF.

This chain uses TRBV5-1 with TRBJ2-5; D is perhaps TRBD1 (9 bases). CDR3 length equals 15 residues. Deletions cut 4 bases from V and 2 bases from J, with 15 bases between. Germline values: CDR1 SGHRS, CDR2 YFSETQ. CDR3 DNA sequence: TGCGCCAGCAGCACAGGGGGCGGGGGGCAAGAGACCCAGTACTTC. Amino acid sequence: CASSTGGGGQETQYF.

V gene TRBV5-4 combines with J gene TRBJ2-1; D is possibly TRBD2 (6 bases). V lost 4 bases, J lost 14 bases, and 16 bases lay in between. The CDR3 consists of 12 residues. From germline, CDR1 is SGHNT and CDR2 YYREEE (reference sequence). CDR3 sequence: CASSIPRENEFF. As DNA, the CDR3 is TGTGCCAGCAGCATTCCACGGGAGAATGAGTTCTTC. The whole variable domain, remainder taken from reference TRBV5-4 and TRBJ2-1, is ETGVTQSPTHLIKTRGQQVTLRCSSQSGHNTVSWYQQALGQGPQFIFQYYREEENGRGNFPPRFSGLQFPNYSSELNVNALELDDSALYLCASSIPRENEFFGPGTRLTVL.

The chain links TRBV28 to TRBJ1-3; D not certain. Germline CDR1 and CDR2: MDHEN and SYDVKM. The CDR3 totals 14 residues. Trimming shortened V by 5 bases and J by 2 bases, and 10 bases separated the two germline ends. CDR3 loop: CASSLLVAGNTIYF. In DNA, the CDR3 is TGTGCCAGCAGTCTCCTAGTGGCTGGAAACACCATATATTTT.

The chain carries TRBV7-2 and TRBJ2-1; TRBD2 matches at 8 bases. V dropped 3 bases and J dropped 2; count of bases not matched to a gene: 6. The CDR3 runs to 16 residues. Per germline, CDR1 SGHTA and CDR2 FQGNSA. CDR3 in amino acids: CASSFVAGNAYNEQFF. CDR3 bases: TGTGCCAGCAGCTTTGTAGCGGGGAACGCCTACAATGAGCAGTTCTTC.

The CDR3, as DNA: TGTGCCAGCACCGTCGGGACTAGCGGCCTTACGCAGTATTTT. Its protein product is CASTVGTSGLTQYF. The rearrangement links TRBV5-6 to TRBJ2-3; 11 bases are a match to TRBD2. Looked up from germline, CDR1 is SGHDT and CDR2 is YYEEEE. J lost 8 bases, V lost 6 bases, and 8 bases had no gene match. The length of the CDR3 is 14 residues.

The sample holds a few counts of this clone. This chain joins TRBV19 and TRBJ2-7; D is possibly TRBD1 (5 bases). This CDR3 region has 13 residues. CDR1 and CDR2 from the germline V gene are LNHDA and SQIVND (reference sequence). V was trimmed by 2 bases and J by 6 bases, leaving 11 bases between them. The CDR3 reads CASSISPRAEQYF. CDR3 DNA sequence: TGTGCCAGTAGTATATCTCCCAGGGCCGAGCAGTACTTC.

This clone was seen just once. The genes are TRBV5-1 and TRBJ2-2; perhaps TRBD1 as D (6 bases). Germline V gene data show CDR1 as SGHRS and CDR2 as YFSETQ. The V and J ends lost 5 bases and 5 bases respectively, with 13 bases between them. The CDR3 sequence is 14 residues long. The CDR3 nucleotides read TGCGCCAGCAGAGCACAGGGATGGACCGGGGAGCTGTTTTTT. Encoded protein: CASRAQGWTGELFF.

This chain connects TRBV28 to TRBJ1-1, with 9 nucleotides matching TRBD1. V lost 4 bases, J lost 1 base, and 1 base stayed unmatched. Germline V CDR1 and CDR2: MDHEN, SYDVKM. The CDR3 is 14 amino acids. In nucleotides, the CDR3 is TGTGCCAGCAGTTGGACAGGGGCGAACACTGAAGCTTTCTTT. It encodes CASSWTGANTEAFF.

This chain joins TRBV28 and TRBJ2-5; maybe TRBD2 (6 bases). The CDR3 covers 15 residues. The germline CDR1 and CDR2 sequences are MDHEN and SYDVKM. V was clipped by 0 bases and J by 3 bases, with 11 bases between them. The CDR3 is CASSLWRGLKETQYF. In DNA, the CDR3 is TGTGCCAGCAGTTTATGGAGGGGACTGAAAGAGACCCAGTACTTC.

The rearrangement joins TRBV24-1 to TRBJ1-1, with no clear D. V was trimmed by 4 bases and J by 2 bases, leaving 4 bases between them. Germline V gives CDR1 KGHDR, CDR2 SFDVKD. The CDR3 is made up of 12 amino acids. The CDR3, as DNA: TGTGCCACCAGTGACCTTAACACTGAAGCTTTCTTT. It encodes CATSDLNTEAFF.

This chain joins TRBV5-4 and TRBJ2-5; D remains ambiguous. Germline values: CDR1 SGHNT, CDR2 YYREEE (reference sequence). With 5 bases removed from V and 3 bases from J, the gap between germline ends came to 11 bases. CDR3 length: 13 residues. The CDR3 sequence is CASSSGLKETQYF. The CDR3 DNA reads TGTGCCAGCAGTTCTGGGCTTAAAGAGACCCAGTACTTC.

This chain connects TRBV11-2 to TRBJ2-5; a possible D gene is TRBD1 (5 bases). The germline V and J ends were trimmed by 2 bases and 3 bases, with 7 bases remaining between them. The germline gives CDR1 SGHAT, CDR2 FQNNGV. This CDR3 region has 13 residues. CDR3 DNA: TGTGCCAGCAGCTTACGCAGGGAAGAGACCCAGTACTTC. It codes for CASSLRREETQYF.

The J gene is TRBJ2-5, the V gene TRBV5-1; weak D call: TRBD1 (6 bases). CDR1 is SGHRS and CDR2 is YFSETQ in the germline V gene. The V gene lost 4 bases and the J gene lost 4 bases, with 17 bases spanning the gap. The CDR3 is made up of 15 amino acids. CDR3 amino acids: CASSAAPTGSETQYF. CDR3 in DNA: TGCGCCAGCAGCGCCGCACCCACAGGGTCAGAGACCCAGTACTTC.

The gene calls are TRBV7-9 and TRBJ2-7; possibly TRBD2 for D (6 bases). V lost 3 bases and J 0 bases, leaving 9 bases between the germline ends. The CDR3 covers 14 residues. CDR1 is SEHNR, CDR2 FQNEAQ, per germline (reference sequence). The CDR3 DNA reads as TGTGCCAGCAGCTTTGGCGGGACCTCCTACGAGCAGTACTTC. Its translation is CASSFGGTSYEQYF.

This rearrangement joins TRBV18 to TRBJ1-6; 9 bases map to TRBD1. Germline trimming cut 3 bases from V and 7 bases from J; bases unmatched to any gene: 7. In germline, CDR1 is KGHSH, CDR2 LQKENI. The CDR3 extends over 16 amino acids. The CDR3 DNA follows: TGTGCCAGCTCACCGCTCCGGGACAGGGAAAATTCACCCCTCCACTTT. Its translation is CASSPLRDRENSPLHF.

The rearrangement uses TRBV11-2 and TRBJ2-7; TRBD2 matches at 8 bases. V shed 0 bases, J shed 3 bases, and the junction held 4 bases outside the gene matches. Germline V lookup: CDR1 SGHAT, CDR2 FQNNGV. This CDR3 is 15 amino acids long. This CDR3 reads CASSLEAGELYEQYV. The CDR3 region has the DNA TGTGCCAGCAGCTTAGAAGCGGGAGAACTCTACGAGCAGTACGTC.

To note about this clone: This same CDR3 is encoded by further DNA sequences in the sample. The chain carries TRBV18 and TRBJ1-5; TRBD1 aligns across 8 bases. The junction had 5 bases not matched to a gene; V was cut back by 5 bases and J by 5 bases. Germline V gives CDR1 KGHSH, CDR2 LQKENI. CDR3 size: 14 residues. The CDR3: CASSGQGRDQPQHF. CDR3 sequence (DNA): TGTGCCAGCTCAGGACAGGGTAGGGATCAGCCCCAGCATTTT.

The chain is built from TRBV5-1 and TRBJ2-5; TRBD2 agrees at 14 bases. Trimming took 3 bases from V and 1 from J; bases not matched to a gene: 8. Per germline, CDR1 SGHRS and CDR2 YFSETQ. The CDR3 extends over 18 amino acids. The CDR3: CASSWGLAGDRSQETQYF. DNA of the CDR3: TGCGCCAGCAGCTGGGGACTAGCGGGGGACCGATCCCAAGAGACCCAGTACTTC. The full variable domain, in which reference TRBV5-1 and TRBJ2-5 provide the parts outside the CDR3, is KAGVTQTPRYLIKTRGQQVTLSCSPISGHRSVSWYQQTPGQGLQFLFEYFSETQRNKGNFPGRFSGRQFSNSRSEMNVSTLELGDSALYLCASSWGLAGDRSQETQYFGPGTRLLVL.

CDR3 DNA sequence: TGTGCCACCAGCAGGCTAGCGGGAGGTGTGTCAGATACGCAGTATTTT. Its translation is CATSRLAGGVSDTQYF. The chain is built from TRBV15 and TRBJ2-3; 11 nucleotides line up with TRBD2. The CDR3 contains 16 residues. Germline-derived CDR1 and CDR2 are LNHNV and YYDKDF (reference sequence). V lost 3 bases and J lost 4; bases outside the gene matches: 6.

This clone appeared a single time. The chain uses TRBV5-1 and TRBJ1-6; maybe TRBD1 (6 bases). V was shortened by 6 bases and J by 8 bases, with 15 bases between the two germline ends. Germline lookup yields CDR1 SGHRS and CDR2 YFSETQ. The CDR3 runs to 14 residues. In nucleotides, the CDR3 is TGCGCCAGCAAAAGCAACAGGGCGGATTCACCCCTCCACTTT. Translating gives CASKSNRADSPLHF.

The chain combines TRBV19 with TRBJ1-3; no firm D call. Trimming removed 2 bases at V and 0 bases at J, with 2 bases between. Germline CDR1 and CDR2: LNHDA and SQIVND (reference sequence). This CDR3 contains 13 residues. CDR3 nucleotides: TGTGCCAGTAGTATACTCTCTGGAAACACCATATATTTT. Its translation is CASSILSGNTIYF.

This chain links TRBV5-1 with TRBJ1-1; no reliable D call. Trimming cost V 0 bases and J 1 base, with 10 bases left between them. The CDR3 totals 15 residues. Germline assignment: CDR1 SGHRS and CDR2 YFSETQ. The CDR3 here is CASSLVGAPNTEAFF. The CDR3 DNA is TGCGCCAGCAGCTTGGTTGGAGCCCCGAACACTGAAGCTTTCTTT.

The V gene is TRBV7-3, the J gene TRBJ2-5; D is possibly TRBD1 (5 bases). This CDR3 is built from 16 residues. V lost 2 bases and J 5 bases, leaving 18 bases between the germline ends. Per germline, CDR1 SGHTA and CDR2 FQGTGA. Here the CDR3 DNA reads TGTGCCAGCAGCTTAGGGGCAGTCATTGGAAGCGAGACCCAGTACTTC. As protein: CASSLGAVIGSETQYF.

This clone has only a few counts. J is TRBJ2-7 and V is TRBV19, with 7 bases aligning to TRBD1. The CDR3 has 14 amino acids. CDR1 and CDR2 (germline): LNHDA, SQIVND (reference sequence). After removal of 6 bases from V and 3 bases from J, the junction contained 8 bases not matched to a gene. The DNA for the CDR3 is TGTGCCAGTAGCCGACAGGGCGCCTACTACGAGCAGTACTTC. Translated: CASSRQGAYYEQYF.

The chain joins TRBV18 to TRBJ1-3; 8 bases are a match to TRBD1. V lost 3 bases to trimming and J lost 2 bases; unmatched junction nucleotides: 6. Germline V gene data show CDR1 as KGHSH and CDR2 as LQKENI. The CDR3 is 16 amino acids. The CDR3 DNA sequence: TGTGCCAGCTCACCTGGACAGGGAGGAACTGGAAACACCATATATTTT. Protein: CASSPGQGGTGNTIYF.

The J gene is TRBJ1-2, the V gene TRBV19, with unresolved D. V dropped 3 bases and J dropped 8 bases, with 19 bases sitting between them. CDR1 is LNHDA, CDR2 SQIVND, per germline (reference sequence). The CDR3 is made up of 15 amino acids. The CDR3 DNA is TGTGCCAGTAGTATTGTGAGGGAGCCCCGGAGAGGCTACACCTTC. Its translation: CASSIVREPRRGYTF. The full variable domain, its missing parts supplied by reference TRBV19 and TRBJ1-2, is DGGITQSPKYLFRKEGQNVTLSCEQNLNHDAMYWYRQDPGQGLRLIYYSQIVNDFQKGDIAEGYSVSREKKESFPLTVTSAQKNPTAFYLCASSIVREPRRGYTFGSGTRLTVV.

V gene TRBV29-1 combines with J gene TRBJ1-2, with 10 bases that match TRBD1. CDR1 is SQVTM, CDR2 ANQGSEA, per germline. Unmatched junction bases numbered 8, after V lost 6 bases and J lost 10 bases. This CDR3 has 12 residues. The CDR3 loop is CSVPGTGEVYTF. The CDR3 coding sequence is TGCAGCGTCCCTGGGACAGGGGAAGTCTACACCTTC.

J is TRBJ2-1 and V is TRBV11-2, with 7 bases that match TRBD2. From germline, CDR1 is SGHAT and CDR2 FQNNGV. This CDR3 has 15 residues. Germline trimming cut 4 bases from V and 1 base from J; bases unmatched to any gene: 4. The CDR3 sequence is CASSSLATSYNEQFF. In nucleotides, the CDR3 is TGTGCCAGCAGCTCACTAGCGACGTCCTACAATGAGCAGTTCTTC.